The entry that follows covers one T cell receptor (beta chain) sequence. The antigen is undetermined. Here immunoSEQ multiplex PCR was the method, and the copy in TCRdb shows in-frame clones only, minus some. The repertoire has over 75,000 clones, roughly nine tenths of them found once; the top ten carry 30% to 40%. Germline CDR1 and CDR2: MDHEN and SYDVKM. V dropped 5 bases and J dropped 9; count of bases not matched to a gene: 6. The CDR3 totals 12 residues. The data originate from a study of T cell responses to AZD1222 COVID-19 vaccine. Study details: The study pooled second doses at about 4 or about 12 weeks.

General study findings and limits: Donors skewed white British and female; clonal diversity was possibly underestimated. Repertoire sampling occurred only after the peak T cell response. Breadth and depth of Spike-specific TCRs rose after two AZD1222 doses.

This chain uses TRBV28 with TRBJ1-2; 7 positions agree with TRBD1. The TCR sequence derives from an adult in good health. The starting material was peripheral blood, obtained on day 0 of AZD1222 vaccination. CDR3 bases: TGTGCCAGCAGTCCGATGGACAGGAGCTACACCTTC. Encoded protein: CASSPMDRSYTF.